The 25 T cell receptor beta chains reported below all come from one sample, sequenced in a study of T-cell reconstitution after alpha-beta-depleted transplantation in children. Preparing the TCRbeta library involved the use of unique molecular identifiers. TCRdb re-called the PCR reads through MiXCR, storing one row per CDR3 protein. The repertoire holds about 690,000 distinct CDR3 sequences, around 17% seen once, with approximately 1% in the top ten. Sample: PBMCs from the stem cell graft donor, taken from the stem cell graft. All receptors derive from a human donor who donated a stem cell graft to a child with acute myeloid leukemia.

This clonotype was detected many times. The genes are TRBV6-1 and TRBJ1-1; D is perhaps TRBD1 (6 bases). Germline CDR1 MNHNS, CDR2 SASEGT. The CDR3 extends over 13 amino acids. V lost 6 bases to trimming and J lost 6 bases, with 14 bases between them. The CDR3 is CASRPTGSPEAFF. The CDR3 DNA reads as TGTGCCAGCAGACCTACAGGGAGCCCTGAAGCTTTCTTT.

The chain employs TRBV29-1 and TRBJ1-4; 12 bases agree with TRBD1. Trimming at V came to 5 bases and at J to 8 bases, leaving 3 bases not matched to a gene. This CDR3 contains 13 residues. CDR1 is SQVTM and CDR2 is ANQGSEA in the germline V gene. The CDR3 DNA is TGCAGCGTTTCCGGGACAGGGGGCGAAAAACTGTTTTTT. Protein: CSVSGTGGEKLFF.

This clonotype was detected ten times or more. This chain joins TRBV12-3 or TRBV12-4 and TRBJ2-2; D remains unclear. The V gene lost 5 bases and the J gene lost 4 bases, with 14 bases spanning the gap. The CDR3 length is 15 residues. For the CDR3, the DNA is TGTGCCAGCAGTCAGACCGTTATTCGCACCGGGGAGCTGTTTTTT. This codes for CASSQTVIRTGELFF.

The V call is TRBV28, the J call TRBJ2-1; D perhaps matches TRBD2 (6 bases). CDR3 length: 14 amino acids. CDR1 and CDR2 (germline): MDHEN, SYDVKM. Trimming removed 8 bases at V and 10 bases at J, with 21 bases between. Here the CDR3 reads CASGIGEEAMEQFF. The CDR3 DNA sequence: TGTGCCAGCGGAATTGGGGAGGAAGCGATGGAGCAGTTCTTC. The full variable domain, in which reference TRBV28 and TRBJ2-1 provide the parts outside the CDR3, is DVKVTQSSRYLVKRTGEKVFLECVQDMDHENMFWYRQDPGLGLRLIYFSYDVKMKEKGDIPEGYSVSREKKERFSLILESASTNQTSMYLCASGIGEEAMEQFFGPGTRLTVL.

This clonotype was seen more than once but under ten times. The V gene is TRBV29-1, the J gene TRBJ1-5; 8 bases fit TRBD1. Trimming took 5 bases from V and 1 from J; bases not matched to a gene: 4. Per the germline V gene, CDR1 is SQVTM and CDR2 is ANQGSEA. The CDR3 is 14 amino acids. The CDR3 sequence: CSVLDRESNQPQHF. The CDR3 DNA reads TGCAGCGTTTTGGACAGGGAAAGCAATCAGCCCCAGCATTTT. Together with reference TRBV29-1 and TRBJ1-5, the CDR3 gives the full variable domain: SAVISQKPSRDICQRGTSLTIQCQVDSQVTMMFWYRQQPGQSLTLIATANQGSEATYESGFVIDKFPISRPNLTFSTLTVSNMSPEDSSIYLCSVLDRESNQPQHFGDGTRLSIL.

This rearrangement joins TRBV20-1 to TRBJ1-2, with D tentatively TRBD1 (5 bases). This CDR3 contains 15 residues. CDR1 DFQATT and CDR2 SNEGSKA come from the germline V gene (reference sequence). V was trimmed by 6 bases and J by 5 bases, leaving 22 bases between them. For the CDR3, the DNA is TGCAGTGCCATTGGGGTCTCAAGGAGGGGATATGGCTACACCTTC. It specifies CSAIGVSRRGYGYTF.

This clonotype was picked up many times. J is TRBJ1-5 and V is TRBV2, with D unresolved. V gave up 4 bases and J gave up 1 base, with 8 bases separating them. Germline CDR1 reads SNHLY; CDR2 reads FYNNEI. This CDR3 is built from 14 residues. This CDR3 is CASSVLRSNQPQHF. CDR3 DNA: TGTGCCAGCAGTGTGTTAAGGAGCAATCAGCCCCAGCATTTT.

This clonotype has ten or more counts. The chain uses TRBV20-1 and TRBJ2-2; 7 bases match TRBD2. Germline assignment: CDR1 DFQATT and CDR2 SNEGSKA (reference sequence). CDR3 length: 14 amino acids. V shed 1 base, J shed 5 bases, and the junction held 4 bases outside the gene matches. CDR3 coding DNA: TGCAGTGCTAGAGTCCAGGGAGGGACCGGGGAGCTGTTTTTT. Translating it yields CSARVQGGTGELFF.

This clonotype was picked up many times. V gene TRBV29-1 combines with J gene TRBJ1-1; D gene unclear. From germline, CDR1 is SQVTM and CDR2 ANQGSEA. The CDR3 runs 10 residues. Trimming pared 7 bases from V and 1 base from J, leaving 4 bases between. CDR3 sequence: CSAKNTEAFF. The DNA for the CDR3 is TGCAGCGCTAAGAACACTGAAGCTTTCTTT.

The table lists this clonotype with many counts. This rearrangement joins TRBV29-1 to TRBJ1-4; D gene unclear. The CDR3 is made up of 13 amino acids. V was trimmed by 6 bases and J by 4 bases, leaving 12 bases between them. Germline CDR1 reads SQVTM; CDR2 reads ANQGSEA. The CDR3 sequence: CSVSWTGNEKLFF. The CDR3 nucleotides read TGCAGCGTCTCATGGACGGGTAATGAAAAACTGTTTTTT.

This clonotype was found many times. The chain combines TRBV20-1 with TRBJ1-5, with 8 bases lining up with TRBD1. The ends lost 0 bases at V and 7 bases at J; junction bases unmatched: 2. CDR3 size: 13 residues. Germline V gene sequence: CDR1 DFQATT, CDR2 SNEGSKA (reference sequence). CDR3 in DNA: TGCAGTGCTAGAGAACAGGGGGGCCAGCCCCAGCATTTT. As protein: CSAREQGGQPQHF.

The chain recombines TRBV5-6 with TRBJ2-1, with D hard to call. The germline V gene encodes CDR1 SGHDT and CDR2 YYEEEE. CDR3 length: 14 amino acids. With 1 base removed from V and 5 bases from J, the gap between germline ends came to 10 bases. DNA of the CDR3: TGTGCCAGCAGCTTGACTATACCACACAATGAGCAGTTCTTC. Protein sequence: CASSLTIPHNEQFF. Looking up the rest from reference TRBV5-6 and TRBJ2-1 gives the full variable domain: DAGVTQSPTHLIKTRGQQVTLRCSPKSGHDTVSWYQQALGQGPQFIFQYYEEEERQRGNFPDRFSGHQFPNYSSELNVNALLLGDSALYLCASSLTIPHNEQFFGPGTRLTVL.

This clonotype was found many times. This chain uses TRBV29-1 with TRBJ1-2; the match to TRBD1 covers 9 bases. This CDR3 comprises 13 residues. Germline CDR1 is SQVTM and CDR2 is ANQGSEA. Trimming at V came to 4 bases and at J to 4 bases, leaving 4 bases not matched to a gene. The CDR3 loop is CSVGTTGGYGYTF. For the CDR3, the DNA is TGCAGCGTTGGAACGACAGGGGGCTATGGCTACACCTTC. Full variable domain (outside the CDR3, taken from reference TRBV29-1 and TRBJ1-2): SAVISQKPSRDICQRGTSLTIQCQVDSQVTMMFWYRQQPGQSLTLIATANQGSEATYESGFVIDKFPISRPNLTFSTLTVSNMSPEDSSIYLCSVGTTGGYGYTFGSGTRLTVV.

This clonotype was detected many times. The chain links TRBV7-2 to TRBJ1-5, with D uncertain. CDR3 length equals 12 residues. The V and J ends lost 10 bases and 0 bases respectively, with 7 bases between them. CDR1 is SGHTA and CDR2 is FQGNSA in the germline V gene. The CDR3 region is CATRLSNQPQHF. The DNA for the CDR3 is TGTGCCACCCGACTTAGCAATCAGCCCCAGCATTTT. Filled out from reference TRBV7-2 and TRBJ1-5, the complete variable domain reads GAGVSQSPSNKVTEKGKDVELRCDPISGHTALYWYRQSLGQGLEFLIYFQGNSAPDKSGLPSDRFSAERTGGSVSTLTIQRTQQEDSAVYLCATRLSNQPQHFGDGTRLSIL.

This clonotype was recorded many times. For the CDR3, the DNA is TGCGCCAGCAGCTCGGTGCTGAATGAGCAGTTCTTC. It is translated as CASSSVLNEQFF. The rearrangement links TRBV5-1 to TRBJ2-1, with D hard to call. V was pared by 3 bases and J by 7 bases, with 8 bases between. In germline, CDR1 is SGHRS, CDR2 YFSETQ. CDR3 length: 12 amino acids.

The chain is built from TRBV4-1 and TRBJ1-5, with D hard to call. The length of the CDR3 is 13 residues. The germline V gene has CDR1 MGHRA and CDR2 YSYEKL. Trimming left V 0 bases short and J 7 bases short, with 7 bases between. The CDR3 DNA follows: TGCGCCAGCAGCCAAGATTACGAGCAGCCCCAGCATTTT. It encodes CASSQDYEQPQHF.

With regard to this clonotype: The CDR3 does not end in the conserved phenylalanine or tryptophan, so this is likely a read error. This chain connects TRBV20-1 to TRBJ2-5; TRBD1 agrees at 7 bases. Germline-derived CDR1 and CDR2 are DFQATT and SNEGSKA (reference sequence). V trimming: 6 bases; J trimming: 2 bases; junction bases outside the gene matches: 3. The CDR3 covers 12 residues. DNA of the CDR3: TGCAGTGCCGGGACAGCTCAAGAGACCCAGTACTTG. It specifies CSAGTAQETQYL.

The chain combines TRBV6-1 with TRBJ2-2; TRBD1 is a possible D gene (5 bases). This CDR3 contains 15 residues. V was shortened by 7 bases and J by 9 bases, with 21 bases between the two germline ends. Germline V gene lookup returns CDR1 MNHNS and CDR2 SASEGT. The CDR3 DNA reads TGTGCCAGCACTCCCAGTAGGGGTTCCGCTTGGGAGCTGTTTTTT. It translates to CASTPSRGSAWELFF.

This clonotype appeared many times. The CDR3 DNA is TGCAGCGTTGAAGACGGGGTCAACAGGGCCCATTCAGGCTACACCTTC. This translates into CSVEDGVNRAHSGYTF. This sequence joins TRBV29-1 and TRBJ1-2; D perhaps matches TRBD1 (6 bases). V was cut by 0 bases and J by 8 bases, with 22 bases left in between. The CDR3 consists of 16 residues. Germline loops: CDR1 SQVTM, CDR2 ANQGSEA. Based on the CDR3 plus reference TRBV29-1 and TRBJ1-2, the full variable domain is SAVISQKPSRDICQRGTSLTIQCQVDSQVTMMFWYRQQPGQSLTLIATANQGSEATYESGFVIDKFPISRPNLTFSTLTVSNMSPEDSSIYLCSVEDGVNRAHSGYTFGSGTRLTVV.

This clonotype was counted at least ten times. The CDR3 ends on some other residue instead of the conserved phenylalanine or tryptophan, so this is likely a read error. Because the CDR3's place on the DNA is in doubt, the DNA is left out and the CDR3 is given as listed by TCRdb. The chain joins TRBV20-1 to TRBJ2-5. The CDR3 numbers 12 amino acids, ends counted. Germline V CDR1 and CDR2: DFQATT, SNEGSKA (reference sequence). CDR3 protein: CSARDQETFVRV.

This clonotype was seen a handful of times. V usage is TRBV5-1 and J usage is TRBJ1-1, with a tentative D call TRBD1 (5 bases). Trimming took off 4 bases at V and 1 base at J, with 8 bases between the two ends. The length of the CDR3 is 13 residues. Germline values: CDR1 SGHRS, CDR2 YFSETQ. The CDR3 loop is CASSDTGNTEAFF. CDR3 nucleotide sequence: TGCGCCAGCAGCGATACAGGGAACACTGAAGCTTTCTTT.

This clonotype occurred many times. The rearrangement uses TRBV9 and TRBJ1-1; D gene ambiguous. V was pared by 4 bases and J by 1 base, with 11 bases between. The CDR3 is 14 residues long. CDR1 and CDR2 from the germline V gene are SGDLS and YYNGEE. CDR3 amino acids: CASSPLLGNTEAFF. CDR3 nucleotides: TGTGCCAGCAGCCCCCTCCTAGGGAACACTGAAGCTTTCTTT.

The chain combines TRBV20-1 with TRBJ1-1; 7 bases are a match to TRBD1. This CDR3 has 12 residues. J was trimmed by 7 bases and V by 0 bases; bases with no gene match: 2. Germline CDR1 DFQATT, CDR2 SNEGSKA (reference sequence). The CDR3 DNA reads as TGCAGTGCTAGAGAATGGGACAGTGAAGCTTTCTTT. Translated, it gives CSAREWDSEAFF.

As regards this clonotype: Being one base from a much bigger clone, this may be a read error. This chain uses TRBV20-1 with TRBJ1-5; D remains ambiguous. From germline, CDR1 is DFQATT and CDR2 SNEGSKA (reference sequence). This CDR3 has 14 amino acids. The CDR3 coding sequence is TGCTGTGCTAGAGCCCCGGCCTCTAATCAGCCCCAGCATTTT. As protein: CCARAPASNQPQHF.

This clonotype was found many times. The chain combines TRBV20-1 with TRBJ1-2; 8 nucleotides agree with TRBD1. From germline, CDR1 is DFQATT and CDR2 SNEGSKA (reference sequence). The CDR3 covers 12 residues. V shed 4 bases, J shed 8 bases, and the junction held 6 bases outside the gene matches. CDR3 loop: CSATQGAGGYTF. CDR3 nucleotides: TGCAGTGCTACGCAGGGGGCAGGGGGCTACACCTTC.